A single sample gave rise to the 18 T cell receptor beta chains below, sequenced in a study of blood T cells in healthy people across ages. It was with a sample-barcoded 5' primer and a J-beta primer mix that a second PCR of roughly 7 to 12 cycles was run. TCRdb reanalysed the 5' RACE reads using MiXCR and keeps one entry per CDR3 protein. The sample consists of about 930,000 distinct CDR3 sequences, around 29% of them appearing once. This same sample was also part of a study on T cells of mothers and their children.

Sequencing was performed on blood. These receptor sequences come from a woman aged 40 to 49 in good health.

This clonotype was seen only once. As DNA, the CDR3 is TGTGCCAGCAGTTTTGGGACTAGCGGGGACACCGGGGAGCTGTTTTTT. Translation gives CASSFGTSGDTGELFF. The chain carries TRBV12-3 or TRBV12-4 and TRBJ2-2; TRBD2 agrees at 13 bases. V dropped 3 bases and J dropped 3; count of bases not matched to a gene: 1. CDR3 length: 16 residues.

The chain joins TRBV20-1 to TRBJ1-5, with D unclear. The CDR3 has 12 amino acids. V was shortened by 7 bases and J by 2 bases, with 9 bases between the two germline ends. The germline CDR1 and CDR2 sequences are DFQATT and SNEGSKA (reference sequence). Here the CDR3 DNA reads TGCAGTGTCTATGGGGGCAATCAGCCCCAGCATTTT. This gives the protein CSVYGGNQPQHF.

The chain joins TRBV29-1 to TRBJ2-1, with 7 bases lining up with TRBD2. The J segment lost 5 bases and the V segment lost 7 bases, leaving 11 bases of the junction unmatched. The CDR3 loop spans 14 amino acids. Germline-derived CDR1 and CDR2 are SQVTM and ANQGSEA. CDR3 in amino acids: CSASGTNGNNEQFF. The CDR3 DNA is TGCAGCGCCTCTGGGACTAACGGAAACAATGAGCAGTTCTTC.

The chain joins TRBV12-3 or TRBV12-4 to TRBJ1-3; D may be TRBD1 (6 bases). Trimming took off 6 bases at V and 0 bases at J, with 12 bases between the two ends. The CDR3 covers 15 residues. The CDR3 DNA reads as TGTGCCAGCAGACTGGACAGAAACTCTGGAAACACCATATATTTT. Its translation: CASRLDRNSGNTIYF.

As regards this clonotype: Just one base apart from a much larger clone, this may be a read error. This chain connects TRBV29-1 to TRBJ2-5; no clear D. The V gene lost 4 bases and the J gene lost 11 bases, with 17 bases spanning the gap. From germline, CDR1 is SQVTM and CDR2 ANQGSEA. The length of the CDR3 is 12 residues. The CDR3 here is CSVVAIRAEQYF. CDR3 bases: TGCAGCGTTGTGGCGATTCGGGCTGAGCAGTACTTC.

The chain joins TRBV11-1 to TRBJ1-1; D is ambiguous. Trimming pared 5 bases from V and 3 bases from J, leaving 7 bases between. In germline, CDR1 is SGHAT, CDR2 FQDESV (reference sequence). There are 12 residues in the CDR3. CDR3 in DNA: TGTGCCAGCAGCCTCGACGACACTGAAGCTTTCTTT. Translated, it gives CASSLDDTEAFF.

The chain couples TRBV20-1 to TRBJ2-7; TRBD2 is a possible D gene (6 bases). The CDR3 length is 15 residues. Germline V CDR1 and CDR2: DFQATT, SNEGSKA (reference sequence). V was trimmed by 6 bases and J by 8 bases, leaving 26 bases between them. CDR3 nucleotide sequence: TGCAGTGCCACCGCCGCGGGACTTACCACCAGGCAGCAGTACTTC. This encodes CSATAAGLTTRQQYF.

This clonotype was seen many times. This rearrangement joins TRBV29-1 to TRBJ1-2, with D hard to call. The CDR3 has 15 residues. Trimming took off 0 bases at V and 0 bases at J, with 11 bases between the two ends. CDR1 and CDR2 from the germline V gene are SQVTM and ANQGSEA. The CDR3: CSVEDLRRANYGYTF. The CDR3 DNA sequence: TGCAGCGTTGAAGATCTTCGCCGAGCTAACTATGGCTACACCTTC.

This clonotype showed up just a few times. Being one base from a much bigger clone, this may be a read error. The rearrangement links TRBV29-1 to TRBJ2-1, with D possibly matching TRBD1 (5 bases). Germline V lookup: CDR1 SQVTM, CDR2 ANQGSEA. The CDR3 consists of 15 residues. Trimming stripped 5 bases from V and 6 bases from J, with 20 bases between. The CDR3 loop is CSVKSGAGLCNEQFF. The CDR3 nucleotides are TGCAGCGTTAAATCTGGGGCCGGCCTTTGCAATGAGCAGTTCTTC.

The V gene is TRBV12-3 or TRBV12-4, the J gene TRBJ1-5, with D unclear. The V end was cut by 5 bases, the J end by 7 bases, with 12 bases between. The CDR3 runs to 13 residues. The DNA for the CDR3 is TGTGCCAGCAGTACGGGTGGGTGGCAGCCCCAGCATTTT. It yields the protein CASSTGGWQPQHF.

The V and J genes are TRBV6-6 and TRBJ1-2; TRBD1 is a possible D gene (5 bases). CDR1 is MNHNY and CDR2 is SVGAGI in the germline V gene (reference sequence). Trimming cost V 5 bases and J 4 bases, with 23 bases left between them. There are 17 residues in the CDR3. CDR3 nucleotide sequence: TGTGCCAGCAGTACGAGAGATGGTGAAACGGGGGGCTATGGCTACACCTTC. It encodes CASSTRDGETGGYGYTF.

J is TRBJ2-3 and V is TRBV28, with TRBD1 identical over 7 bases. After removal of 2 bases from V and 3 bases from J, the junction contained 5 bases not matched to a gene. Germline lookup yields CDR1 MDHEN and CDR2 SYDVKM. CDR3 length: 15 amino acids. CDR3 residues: CASSLRGPETDTQYF. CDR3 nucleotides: TGTGCCAGCAGTTTAAGGGGGCCCGAAACAGATACGCAGTATTTT.

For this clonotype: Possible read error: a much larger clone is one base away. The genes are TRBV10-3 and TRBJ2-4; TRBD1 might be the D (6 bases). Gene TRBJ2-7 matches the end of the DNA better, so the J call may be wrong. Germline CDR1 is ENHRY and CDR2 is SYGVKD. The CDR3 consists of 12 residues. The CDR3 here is CAIRDRDYEQYF. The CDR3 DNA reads TGTGCCATCAGGGACAGAGACTACGAGCAGTACTTC.

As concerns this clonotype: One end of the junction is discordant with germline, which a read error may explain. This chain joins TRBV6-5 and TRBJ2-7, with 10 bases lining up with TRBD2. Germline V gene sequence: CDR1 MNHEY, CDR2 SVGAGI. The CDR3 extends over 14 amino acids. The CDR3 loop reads CTSSQLAGYYEQYF. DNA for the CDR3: TGTACCAGCAGTCAACTAGCGGGGTACTACGAGCAGTACTTC.

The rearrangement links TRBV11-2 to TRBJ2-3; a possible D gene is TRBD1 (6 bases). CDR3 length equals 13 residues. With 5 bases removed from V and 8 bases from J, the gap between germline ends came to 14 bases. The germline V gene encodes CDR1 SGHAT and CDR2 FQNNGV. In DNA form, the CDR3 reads TGTGCCAGCAGCGTACCAGGGGCTGTTACGCAGTATTTT. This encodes CASSVPGAVTQYF.

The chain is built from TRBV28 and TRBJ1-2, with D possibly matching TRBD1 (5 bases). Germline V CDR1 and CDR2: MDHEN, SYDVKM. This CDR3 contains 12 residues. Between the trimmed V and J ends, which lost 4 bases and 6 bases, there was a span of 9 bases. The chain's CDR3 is CASSSGRDGYTF. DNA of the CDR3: TGTGCCAGCAGTTCAGGGCGGGATGGCTACACCTTC.

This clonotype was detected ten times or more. CDR3 sequence reads: CASSLGQGRNSPLHF. The CDR3 DNA sequence: TGTGCCAGCAGCTTAGGTCAGGGTCGGAATTCACCCCTCCACTTT. The chain uses TRBV7-2 and TRBJ1-6; TRBD1 might be the D (5 bases). The CDR3 totals 15 residues. Germline CDR1 reads SGHTA; CDR2 reads FQGNSA. V lost 1 base and J lost 7, with 11 bases in between.

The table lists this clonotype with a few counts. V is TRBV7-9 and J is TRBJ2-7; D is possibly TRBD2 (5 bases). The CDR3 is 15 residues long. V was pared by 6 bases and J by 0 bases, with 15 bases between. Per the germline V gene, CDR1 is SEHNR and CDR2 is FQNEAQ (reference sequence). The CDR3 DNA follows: TGTGCCAGCAGGTCAGGTGGGGAGAGCTCCTACGAGCAGTACTTC. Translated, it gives CASRSGGESSYEQYF. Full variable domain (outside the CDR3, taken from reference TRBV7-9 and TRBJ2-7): DTGVSQNPRHKITKRGQNVTFRCDPISEHNRLYWYRQTLGQGPEFLTYFQNEAQLEKSRLLSDRFSAERPKGSFSTLEIQRTEQGDSAMYLCASRSGGESSYEQYFGPGTRLTVT.